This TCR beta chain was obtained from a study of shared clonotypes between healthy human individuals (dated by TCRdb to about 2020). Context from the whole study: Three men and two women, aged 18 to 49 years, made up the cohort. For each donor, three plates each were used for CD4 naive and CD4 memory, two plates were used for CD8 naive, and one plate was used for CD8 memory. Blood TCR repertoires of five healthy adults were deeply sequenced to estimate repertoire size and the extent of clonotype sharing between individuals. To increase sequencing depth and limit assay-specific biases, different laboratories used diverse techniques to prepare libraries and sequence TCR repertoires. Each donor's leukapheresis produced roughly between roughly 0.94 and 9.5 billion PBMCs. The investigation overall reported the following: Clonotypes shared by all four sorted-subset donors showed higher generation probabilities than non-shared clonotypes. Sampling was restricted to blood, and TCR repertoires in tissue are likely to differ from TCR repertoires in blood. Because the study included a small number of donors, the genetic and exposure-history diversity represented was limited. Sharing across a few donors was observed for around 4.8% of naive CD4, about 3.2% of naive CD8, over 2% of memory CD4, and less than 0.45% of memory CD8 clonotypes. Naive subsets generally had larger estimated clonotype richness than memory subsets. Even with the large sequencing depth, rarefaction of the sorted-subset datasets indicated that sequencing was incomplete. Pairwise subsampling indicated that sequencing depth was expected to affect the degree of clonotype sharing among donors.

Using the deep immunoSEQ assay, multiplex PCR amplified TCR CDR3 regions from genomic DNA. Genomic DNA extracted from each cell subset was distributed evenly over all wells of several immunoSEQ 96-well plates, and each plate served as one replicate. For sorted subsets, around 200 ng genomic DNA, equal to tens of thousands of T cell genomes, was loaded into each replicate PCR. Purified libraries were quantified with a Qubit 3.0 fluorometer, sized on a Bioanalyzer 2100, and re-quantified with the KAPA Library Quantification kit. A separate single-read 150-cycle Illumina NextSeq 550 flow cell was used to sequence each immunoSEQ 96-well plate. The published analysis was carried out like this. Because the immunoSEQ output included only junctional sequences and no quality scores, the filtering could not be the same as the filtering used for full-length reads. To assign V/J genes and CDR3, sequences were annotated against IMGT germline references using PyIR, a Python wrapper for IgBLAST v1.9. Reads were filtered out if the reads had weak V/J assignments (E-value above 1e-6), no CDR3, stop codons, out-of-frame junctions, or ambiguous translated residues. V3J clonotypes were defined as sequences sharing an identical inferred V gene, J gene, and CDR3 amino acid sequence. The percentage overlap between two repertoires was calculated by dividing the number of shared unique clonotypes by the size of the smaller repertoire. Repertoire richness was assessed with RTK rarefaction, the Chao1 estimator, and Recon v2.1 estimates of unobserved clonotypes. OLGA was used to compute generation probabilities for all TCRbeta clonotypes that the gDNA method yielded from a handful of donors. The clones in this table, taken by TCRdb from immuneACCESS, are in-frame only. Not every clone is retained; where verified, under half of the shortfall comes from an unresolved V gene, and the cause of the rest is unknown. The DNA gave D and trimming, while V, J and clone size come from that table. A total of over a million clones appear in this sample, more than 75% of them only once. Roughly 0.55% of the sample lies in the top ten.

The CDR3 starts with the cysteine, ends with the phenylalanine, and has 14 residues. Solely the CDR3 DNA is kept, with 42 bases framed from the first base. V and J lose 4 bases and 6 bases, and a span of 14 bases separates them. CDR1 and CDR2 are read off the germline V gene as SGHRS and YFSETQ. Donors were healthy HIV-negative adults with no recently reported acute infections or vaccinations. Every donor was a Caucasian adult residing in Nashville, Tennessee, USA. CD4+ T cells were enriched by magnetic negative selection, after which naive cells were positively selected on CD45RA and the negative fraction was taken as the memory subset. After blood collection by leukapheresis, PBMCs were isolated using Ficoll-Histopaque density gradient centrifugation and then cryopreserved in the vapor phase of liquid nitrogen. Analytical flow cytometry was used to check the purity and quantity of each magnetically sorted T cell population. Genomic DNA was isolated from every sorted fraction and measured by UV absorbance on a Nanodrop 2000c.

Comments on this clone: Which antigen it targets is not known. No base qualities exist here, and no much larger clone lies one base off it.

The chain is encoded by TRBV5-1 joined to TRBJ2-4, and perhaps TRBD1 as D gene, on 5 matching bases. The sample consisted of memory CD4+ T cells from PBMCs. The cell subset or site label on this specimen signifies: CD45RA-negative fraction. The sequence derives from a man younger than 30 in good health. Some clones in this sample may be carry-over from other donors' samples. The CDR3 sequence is CASSLGLQGNIQYF. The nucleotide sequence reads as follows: TGCGCCAGCAGCCTCGGGCTTCAGGGAAACATTCAGTACTTC.